This TCR beta chain comes out of a study of CD8 T cells in ankylosing spondylitis. This clonotype was seen a handful of times. Its target is unknown. V was cut by 5 bases and J by 4 bases, with 9 bases left in between. CDR3 length: 13 amino acids. Germline V gene sequence: CDR1 SGHAT, CDR2 FQDESV (reference sequence). The authors made TCR beta libraries by quantitative 5'-RACE with molecular barcodes. TCRdb re-called the 5' RACE reads through MiXCR, storing one row per CDR3 protein. The sample carries about 150,000 distinct CDR3 sequences, over 9.5% recorded once. Study findings and constraints: For ankylosing spondylitis blood, a TCR beta motif of roughly 8 highly homologous variants appeared characteristic. Researchers report that disease-linked clones proved CD8+ and relatively rare in peripheral blood.

This clonotype originated in a female donor with ankylosing spondylitis or in good health (not recorded which). Material: blood, either unsorted or a sorted T cell fraction (not recorded which). J is TRBJ1-5 and V is TRBV11-1, with D maybe TRBD1 (5 bases). The CDR3 bases are TGTGCCAGCAGCGAGGGGTGGAATCAGCCCCAGCATTTT. Translated: CASSEGWNQPQHF.